The 25 T cell receptor beta chains in this list originate from one sample, sequenced in a study of blood T cells in healthy people across ages. A second roughly 6 to 11 cycle PCR used barcoded and J-beta primers. TCRdb independently ran MiXCR on the 5' RACE reads; one entry per CDR3 protein. The sample lists 630,000 or so distinct CDR3 sequences; approximately 29% were seen once. Sequencing was carried out using blood. Receptor source: a woman older than 75 in good health.

This clonotype has at least ten counts. The rearrangement uses TRBV20-1 and TRBJ2-7; unclear D gene. Germline values: CDR1 DFQATT, CDR2 SNEGSKA (reference sequence). V gave up 0 bases and J gave up 4 bases, with 16 bases separating them. CDR3 size: 15 residues. This CDR3 reads CSARDQAAFGYEQYF. The CDR3 nucleotides are TGCAGTGCTAGAGATCAGGCGGCCTTCGGGTACGAGCAGTACTTC.

Notes on this clonotype: With a much larger clone just one base away, this may be a read error. The chain uses TRBV10-2 and TRBJ1-5; D is perhaps TRBD1 (5 bases). Germline V gives CDR1 WSHSY, CDR2 SAAADI. CDR3 length: 16 residues. Trimming took 2 bases from V and 0 from J, leaving 11 bases between them. As DNA, the CDR3 is TGCGCCAGCAGTGAGGCCTGGGGGGATAGCAATCAGCCCCAGCATTTT. As protein: CASSEAWGDSNQPQHF.

The chain is built from TRBV4-2 and TRBJ2-1, with D possibly matching TRBD2 (7 bases). V lost 6 bases and J 10 bases, leaving 13 bases between the germline ends. The CDR3 loop spans 12 amino acids. Germline assignment: CDR1 LGHNA and CDR2 YNFKEQ. CDR3 bases: TGTGCCAGCAGGGGGGGGCGAGCGGAGCAGTTCTTC. It translates to CASRGGRAEQFF.

This rearrangement joins TRBV7-2 to TRBJ1-1; D possibly corresponds to TRBD1 (5 bases). This CDR3 has 15 residues. Germline V gene sequence: CDR1 SGHTA, CDR2 FQGNSA. V was cut by 5 bases and J by 4 bases, with 17 bases left in between. The CDR3 bases are TGTGCCAGCAGCCCAAAGAGTGGGGCCAGCACTGAAGCTTTCTTT. Residues: CASSPKSGASTEAFF.

About this clonotype itself: Possible read error: a much larger clone is one base away. This chain links TRBV12-3 or TRBV12-4 with TRBJ2-3, with 8 bases aligning to TRBD2. The CDR3 is 15 amino acids. The CDR3 DNA reads TGTGCCAGCAGTTTCCAGCGGGGGTACACAGATACGGAGTATTTT. This translates into CASSFQRGYTDTEYF.

This clonotype came up a few times. Possible read error: a much larger clone is one base away. The V and J genes are TRBV10-3 and TRBJ2-1; 13 positions match TRBD2. The end of the DNA fits TRBJ2-7 better, so the J call may be wrong. CDR3 length: 16 residues. From germline, CDR1 is ENHRY and CDR2 SYGVKD. Written as DNA, the CDR3 is TGTGCCATCAGAGGACTAGCGGGGGACTCCTACAATGAGCAGTACTTC. It yields the protein CAIRGLAGDSYNEQYF.

This clonotype has only a few counts. Being one base from a much bigger clone, this may be a read error. The rearrangement links TRBV12-3 or TRBV12-4 to TRBJ2-4; D is undetermined. The CDR3 length is 12 residues. Trimming stripped 6 bases from V and 6 bases from J, with 9 bases between. CDR3 protein: CASSKDRNIQYF. The CDR3 DNA reads TGTGCCAGCAGCAAGGACCGAAACATTCAGTACTTC.

This clonotype was counted between two and nine times. The genes are TRBV20-1 and TRBJ2-2; D remains ambiguous. Germline assignment: CDR1 DFQATT and CDR2 SNEGSKA (reference sequence). CDR3 size: 13 residues. The V and J ends lost 5 bases and 0 bases respectively, with 7 bases between them. The CDR3 reads CSAVEPNTGELFF. CDR3 nucleotide sequence: TGCAGTGCTGTTGAGCCGAACACCGGGGAGCTGTTTTTT.

Of note for this clonotype: A much larger clone lies one base from this, so it may be a read error. The J gene is TRBJ2-5, the V gene TRBV7-8; D remains unclear. V was clipped by 5 bases and J by 5 bases, with 12 bases between them. The CDR3 runs 13 residues. CDR1 is SGHVS, CDR2 FQNEAQ, per germline. The CDR3 coding sequence is TGTGCCAGCAGCGCGCCAGCCGAGGAGACCCAGTACTTC. This sequence encodes CASSAPAEETQYF.

This clonotype was counted a few times. V is TRBV28 and J is TRBJ2-7; 10 positions match TRBD1. The CDR3 length is 14 residues. Unmatched junction bases numbered 7, after V lost 6 bases and J lost 5 bases. CDR1 and CDR2 (germline): MDHEN, SYDVKM. The CDR3: CASRAGTGVHEQYF. The CDR3, as DNA: TGTGCCAGCAGGGCCGGGACAGGGGTCCACGAGCAGTACTTC.

In this sample, this clonotype turned up once. It may be a read error: a sequence one base away is much more abundant. The genes are TRBV5-1 and TRBJ1-1; D possibly corresponds to TRBD1 (5 bases). The CDR3 consists of 13 residues. Trimming cost V 4 bases and J 4 bases, with 11 bases left between them. CDR1 and CDR2 (germline): SGHRS, YFSETQ. The CDR3 nucleotides are TGCGCCAGCAGCAGGGACGCAGGCACTGAAGCTTTCTTT. Encoded protein: CASSRDAGTEAFF.

The chain recombines TRBV6-1 with TRBJ2-2; 7 nucleotides align to TRBD1. Germline trimming cut 5 bases from V and 5 bases from J; bases unmatched to any gene: 5. Germline CDR1 and CDR2: MNHNS and SASEGT. The CDR3 length is 14 residues. CDR3 region: CASSRDSRTGELFF. CDR3 DNA sequence: TGTGCCAGCAGTCGGGACAGCCGAACCGGGGAGCTGTTTTTT.

The rearrangement uses TRBV7-2 and TRBJ2-4, with a weak D call TRBD1 (6 bases). CDR1 is SGHTA and CDR2 is FQGNSA in the germline V gene. The CDR3 consists of 13 residues. Between the trimmed V and J ends, which lost 0 bases and 9 bases, there was a span of 9 bases. The CDR3, as DNA: TGTGCCAGCAGCTTAGCCCAAGGGGGCATTCAGTACTTC. Amino acids: CASSLAQGGIQYF.

The chain links TRBV6-6 to TRBJ1-1; TRBD1 is a possible D gene (5 bases). Trimming pared 7 bases from V and 2 bases from J, leaving 8 bases between. Germline CDR1 reads MNHNY; CDR2 reads SVGAGI (reference sequence). This CDR3 is built from 12 residues. CDR3 in amino acids: CASKDSNTEAFF. In nucleotides, the CDR3 is TGTGCCAGCAAAGACAGTAACACTGAAGCTTTCTTT.

V usage is TRBV29-1 and J usage is TRBJ1-1; no definite D call. In germline, CDR1 is SQVTM, CDR2 ANQGSEA. This CDR3 has 10 residues. The V and J ends lost 7 bases and 4 bases respectively, with 7 bases between them. CDR3 in DNA: TGCAGCGCGCAGTCCACTGAAGCTTTCTTT. Amino acids: CSAQSTEAFF.

This chain uses TRBV5-1 with TRBJ2-7; possibly TRBD2 for D (6 bases). The germline V gene has CDR1 SGHRS and CDR2 YFSETQ. CDR3 size: 13 residues. V was shortened by 4 bases and J by 10 bases, with 18 bases between the two germline ends. CDR3 in DNA: TGCGCCAGCAGCAATTCTAGCGCTGGGGCCCAGTACTTC. It specifies CASSNSSAGAQYF.

J is TRBJ2-7 and V is TRBV7-3, with 13 bases matching TRBD2. This CDR3 has 17 amino acids. J was trimmed by 10 bases and V by 4 bases; bases with no gene match: 16. From germline, CDR1 is SGHTA and CDR2 FQGTGA. The CDR3 reads CASSSPGGLAGYLEQYF. DNA of the CDR3: TGTGCCAGCAGCTCCCCGGGGGGACTAGCGGGATACCTCGAACAGTACTTC.

This clonotype was counted ten times or more. The CDR3 sequence: CASSKTGVGVETQYF. CDR3 sequence (DNA): TGTGCCAGCAGCAAGACAGGGGTCGGGGTAGAGACCCAGTACTTC. The chain couples TRBV7-9 to TRBJ2-5; 8 nucleotides match TRBD1. V dropped 5 bases and J dropped 4; count of bases not matched to a gene: 9. This CDR3 region has 15 residues. Germline values: CDR1 SEHNR, CDR2 FQNEAQ (reference sequence).

This clonotype occurred a few times. A much larger clone differs by one base, so this may be a read error. The CDR3 nucleotides read TGTGCCAGCAGCTTAGAAAGTAGAGGGACAGGGTTTCTTTTCTACAATGAGCAGTACTTC. It codes for CASSLESRGTGFLFYNEQYF. The V gene is TRBV7-9, the J gene TRBJ2-7; TRBD1 matches 9 bases. Germline V lookup: CDR1 SEHNR, CDR2 FQNEAQ (reference sequence). The V gene end was trimmed by 1 base and the J gene end by 7 bases; junction bases not matched to a gene: 23. The CDR3 totals 20 residues.

This chain connects TRBV18 to TRBJ2-3; TRBD2 agrees at 8 bases. With 3 bases clipped from V and 4 bases from J, the junction kept 6 bases outside the gene matches. The germline CDR1 and CDR2 sequences are KGHSH and LQKENI. The CDR3 is 15 residues long. The CDR3 nucleotides are TGTGCCAGCTCACCGGGTCGGGGGGGCCCAGATACGCAGTATTTT. As protein: CASSPGRGGPDTQYF.

The V call is TRBV11-2, the J call TRBJ2-1; D gene ambiguous. V gave up 5 bases and J gave up 4 bases, with 18 bases separating them. Germline V gene sequence: CDR1 SGHAT, CDR2 FQNNGV. The CDR3 has 16 residues. The CDR3 loop reads CASSQSRTRPYNEQFF. The CDR3 DNA is TGTGCCAGCAGCCAATCCCGGACCCGACCGTACAATGAGCAGTTCTTC. Full variable domain (missing parts from reference TRBV11-2 and TRBJ2-1): EAGVAQSPRYKIIEKRQSVAFWCNPISGHATLYWYQQILGQGPKLLIQFQNNGVVDDSQLPKDRFSAERLKGVDSTLKIQPAKLEDSAVYLCASSQSRTRPYNEQFFGPGTRLTVL.

This clonotype came up many times. The rearrangement uses TRBV30 and TRBJ2-1, with D unresolved. This CDR3 spans 13 amino acids. V shed 0 bases and J shed 10 bases, with 13 bases lying between them. Germline V gives CDR1 GTSNPN, CDR2 SVGIG (reference sequence). CDR3 in DNA: TGTGCCTGGAGTGTTATGTTAGACGGCGAGCAGTTCTTC. Protein sequence: CAWSVMLDGEQFF.

This clonotype was counted between two and nine times. The V and J genes are TRBV10-3 and TRBJ2-5; 10 bases are shared with TRBD2. CDR3 length equals 14 residues. With 8 bases clipped from V and 4 bases from J, the junction kept 7 bases outside the gene matches. Germline V gene data show CDR1 as ENHRY and CDR2 as SYGVKD. The CDR3 loop is CAIGSGGAGETQYF. The CDR3 DNA reads as TGTGCCATCGGGAGCGGGGGGGCGGGAGAGACCCAGTACTTC.

This clonotype appeared many times. The CDR3 DNA reads as TGCAGTGCTAGGCTTCGACAGGGGGCTTCTAGGTATGAGCAGTTCTTC. The encoded protein is CSARLRQGASRYEQFF. V gene TRBV20-1 combines with J gene TRBJ2-1, with 10 bases aligning to TRBD1. The trim removed 3 bases at V and 8 bases at J, leaving 13 bases unmatched. CDR1 DFQATT and CDR2 SNEGSKA come from the germline V gene (reference sequence). CDR3 size: 16 residues.

The rearrangement links TRBV7-3 to TRBJ2-3, with D perhaps given as TRBD1 or TRBD2 (5 bases each). Trimming removed 6 bases at V and 4 bases at J, with 14 bases between. This CDR3 contains 14 residues. Germline CDR1 reads SGHTA; CDR2 reads FQGTGA. CDR3: CASRWTGLADTQYF. The CDR3, as DNA: TGTGCCAGCAGGTGGACGGGGCTCGCAGATACGCAGTATTTT. The entire variable domain, with the rest obtained from reference TRBV7-3 and TRBJ2-3, is as follows: GAGVSQTPSNKVTEKGKYVELRCDPISGHTALYWYRQSLGQGPEFLIYFQGTGAADDSGLPNDRFFAVRPEGSVSTLKIQRTERGDSAVYLCASRWTGLADTQYFGPGTRLTVL.